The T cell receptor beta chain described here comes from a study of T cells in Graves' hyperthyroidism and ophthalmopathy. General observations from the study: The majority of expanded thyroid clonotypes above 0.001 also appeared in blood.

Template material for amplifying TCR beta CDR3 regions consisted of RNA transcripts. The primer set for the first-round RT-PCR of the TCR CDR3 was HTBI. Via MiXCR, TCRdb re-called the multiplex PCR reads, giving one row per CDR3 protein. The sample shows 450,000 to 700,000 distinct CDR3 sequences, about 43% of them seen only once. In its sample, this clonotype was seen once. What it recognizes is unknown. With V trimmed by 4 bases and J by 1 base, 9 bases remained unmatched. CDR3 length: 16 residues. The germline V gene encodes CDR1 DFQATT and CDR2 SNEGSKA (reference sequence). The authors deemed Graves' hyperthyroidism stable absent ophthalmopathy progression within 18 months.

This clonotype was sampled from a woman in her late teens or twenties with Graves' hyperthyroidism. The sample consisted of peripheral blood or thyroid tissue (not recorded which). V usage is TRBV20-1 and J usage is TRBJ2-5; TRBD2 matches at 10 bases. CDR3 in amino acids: CSATTNQREGQETQYF. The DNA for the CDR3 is TGCAGTGCTACAACCAACCAGCGGGAGGGCCAAGAGACCCAGTACTTC.